The 8 T cell receptor beta chains listed next were all sequenced from one sample in a study of breast tumors, draining lymph nodes, adjacent tissues. Breast cancer patients provided tissue from their axillary draining lymph nodes. In TCRdb, the multiplex PCR reads were re-called with MiXCR into one record per CDR3 protein. The profile shows about 110,000 distinct CDR3 sequences, more than 30% of them singletons. The specimen was axillary lymph node tissue. The source is a female donor with breast cancer. Some clones in this sample may be carry-over from other donors' samples.

The CDR3: CASSLAQTGRQPQHF. CDR3 nucleotide sequence: TGTGCCAGCAGCTTAGCTCAGACAGGCAGGCAGCCCCAGCATTTT. The rearrangement links TRBV7-8 to TRBJ1-5, with D perhaps matching TRBD1 (6 bases). Germline V gene lookup returns CDR1 SGHVS and CDR2 FQNEAQ. V gave up 0 bases and J gave up 7 bases, with 13 bases separating them. This CDR3 region has 15 residues.

In regard to this clonotype: One junction end does not reproduce the germline sequence, and a read error may be involved. The CDR3 DNA follows: TGTGCCAGCACCAAGGGGGGCAGCCCTCCGGAAAAACTGCTCTTT. It specifies CASTKGGSPPEKLLF. V gene TRBV9 combines with J gene TRBJ1-4; a weak D match, TRBD1 (6 bases). This CDR3 is built from 15 residues. Germline loops: CDR1 SGDLS, CDR2 YYNGEE.

The gene calls are TRBV19 and TRBJ1-5, with 8 bases identical to TRBD1. Germline V gene lookup returns CDR1 LNHDA and CDR2 SQIVND (reference sequence). V lost 0 bases, J lost 12 bases, and 13 bases stayed unmatched. This CDR3 contains 16 residues. CDR3 nucleotides: TGTGCCAGTAGTATAGATCGTTGGACAGGGAATCAGTTCCAGCATTTT. The encoded protein is CASSIDRWTGNQFQHF. The entire variable domain, with the rest obtained from reference TRBV19 and TRBJ1-5, is as follows: DGGITQSPKYLFRKEGQNVTLSCEQNLNHDAMYWYRQDPGQGLRLIYYSQIVNDFQKGDIAEGYSVSREKKESFPLTVTSAQKNPTAFYLCASSIDRWTGNQFQHFGDGTRLSIL.

About this clonotype itself: An end of the junction differs from the germline gene, which may be a read error. The chain uses TRBV7-2 and TRBJ2-5; 7 bases line up with TRBD1. The CDR3 spans 14 residues. CDR1 and CDR2 (germline): SGHTA, FQGNSA. CDR3: CATSLRDSEETQYF. The CDR3 DNA is TGTGCCACCAGCCTGAGGGACAGTGAAGAGACCCAGTACTTC.

This clonotype has ten or more counts. The chain combines TRBV4-1 with TRBJ2-7; 14 nucleotides match TRBD2. This CDR3 contains 17 residues. Germline CDR1 MGHRA, CDR2 YSYEKL. V gave up 3 bases and J gave up 2 bases; unmatched junction bases: 6. The CDR3 protein is CASSQEGLAGVTYEQYF. DNA of the CDR3: TGCGCCAGCAGCCAGGAGGGACTAGCGGGAGTAACCTACGAGCAGTACTTC.

This clonotype was found a few times. The CDR3 ends on some other residue instead of the conserved phenylalanine or tryptophan, so this is likely a read error. The V and J genes are TRBV20-1 and TRBJ1-1, with TRBD1 as a possible D gene (5 bases). CDR3 length equals 14 residues. The germline V gene has CDR1 DFQATT and CDR2 SNEGSKA (reference sequence). Trimming removed 0 bases from V and 2 bases from J, with 10 bases in between. CDR3 in DNA: TGCAGTGCTAGAGATGGGCAGGGAAACACTGAAGCTTTCTCT. This codes for CSARDGQGNTEAFS.

This clonotype came up many times. This chain uses TRBV12-3 or TRBV12-4 with TRBJ2-7; possibly TRBD2 for D (5 bases). The V end lost 2 bases, the J end lost 7 bases, and 15 bases lay between the germline ends. CDR3 size: 14 residues. The CDR3, as DNA: TGTGCCAGCAGTTTACCCGTTGCGGGTAGGGAGCAGTACTTC. Its protein product is CASSLPVAGREQYF.

This clonotype was recorded at least ten times. This chain links TRBV4-1 with TRBJ2-7; D is possibly TRBD2 (6 bases). V was clipped by 0 bases and J by 5 bases, with 17 bases between them. CDR3 size: 16 residues. CDR1 is MGHRA and CDR2 is YSYEKL in the germline V gene. For the CDR3, the DNA is TGCGCCAGCAGCCAAGAACTTCCGGGAGAGGTGGACGAGCAGTACTTC. Protein product: CASSQELPGEVDEQYF.